This TCR beta chain was captured in a study of OX40 agonist ivuxolimab in advanced cancers. Overall study results and limits: Circulating CD4+ and CD8+ T cells showed clonal expansion by week 6 at 0.1 to 3.0 mg/kg. Researchers did not determine the expanded peripheral T cells' antigen specificity. In general, CD8+ T cells held more expanded clones than CD4+ did, on average.

The method was immunoSEQ multiplex PCR; TCRdb's version includes in-frame clones alone and lacks a portion of them. Of around 100,000 clones in the sample, 90% were seen once. This clone was detected a few times. Its antigen remains unidentified. Baseline was the first blood sampling point, followed by cycle 4 day 1 and cycle 7 day 1. CDR3 length equals 13 residues. The V gene is TRBV21-1, the J gene TRBJ2-7; the table gives TRBD1 as D, unverified against the DNA. TRBV21-1 counts as a pseudogene. The sequence came from an adult with an advanced solid tumor such as melanoma, head and neck, liver or kidney cancer. The input for sequencing was CD4+ or CD8+ T cells sorted from blood, taken in a trial of the OX40 agonist ivuxolimab. In DNA form, the CDR3 reads TGTGCCAGCAGACAGGGGCCTTCCTACGAGCAGTACTTC. Encoded protein: CASRQGPSYEQYF.